This entry lists 23 T cell receptor beta chains sequenced from one sample in a study of regulatory T cells in long-lasting Graves disease (dated by TCRdb to about 2021). The library was prepared using multiplex PCR. Sequencing was performed on an Illumina HiSeq 4000. CDR3 regions were amplified by Arm-PCR with iRepertoire HTBI primers to construct TCR beta libraries. TCRdb trimmed the raw reads at Q25, called clones with MiXCR and kept productive beta chains. Each CDR3 protein gets just one entry, which takes the most common genes and DNA from the rows behind it. This sample holds some 250,000 distinct CDR3 sequences; 15% to 20% were observed only once. Clones ranked in the top ten supply approximately 15% of the sample. This specimen's time point label, interpreted: newly diagnosed GD, antithyroid drugs for less than 3 months. For both TCR sequencing and RNA sequencing, RNA was extracted from PBMCs using TRIzol.

These data also featured in a second study, about T cells in Graves' hyperthyroidism and ophthalmopathy.

Sequencing was performed on peripheral blood mononuclear cells (PBMCs), taken at new diagnosis, from a patient treated with antithyroid drugs. The source is a woman younger than 45 with Graves disease. Donor details come from another sample of the same person, matched by shared clones.

This chain links TRBV20-1 with TRBJ1-1; D possibly corresponds to TRBD1 (5 bases). V lost 7 bases and J lost 3, with 15 bases in between. This CDR3 has 13 residues. Germline CDR1 DFQATT, CDR2 SNEGSKA (reference sequence). The CDR3 loop is CSVPIRGHTEAFF. The CDR3 coding sequence is TGCAGTGTCCCGATCCGGGGCCACACTGAAGCTTTCTTT.

This clonotype was recorded at least ten times. This sequence joins TRBV3-1 and TRBJ2-2; TRBD2 aligns across 12 bases. The germline V gene has CDR1 LGHDT and CDR2 YNNKEL (reference sequence). The V and J ends lost 5 bases and 7 bases, in that order; junction bases with no gene match: 8. CDR3 length equals 16 residues. The CDR3 loop is CASSDLAGGPDGELFF. Here the CDR3 DNA reads TGTGCCAGCAGCGATCTAGCGGGGGGGCCGGACGGGGAGCTGTTTTTT.

This clonotype was recorded many times. V gene TRBV12-3 or TRBV12-4 combines with J gene TRBJ1-6, with D possibly matching TRBD1 (5 bases). CDR3 length equals 15 residues. Trimming took off 6 bases at V and 10 bases at J, with 19 bases between the two ends. In nucleotides, the CDR3 is TGTGCCAGCAGAATCCGGGACCGCCTCAGGTCACCCCTCCACTTT. This gives the protein CASRIRDRLRSPLHF.

This clonotype was picked up many times. V is TRBV12-3 or TRBV12-4 and J is TRBJ1-2; a weak D match, TRBD1 (5 bases). Trimming stripped 6 bases from V and 8 bases from J, with 16 bases between. This CDR3 has 13 amino acids. The DNA for the CDR3 is TGTGCCAGCAGGGGGACGCCTGGGCAGGGCTACACCTTC. Translated: CASRGTPGQGYTF.

Ten or more counts support this clonotype. The chain employs TRBV2 and TRBJ2-7, with D unresolved. Trimming stripped 5 bases from V and 3 bases from J, with 5 bases between. CDR1 and CDR2 (germline): SNHLY, FYNNEI. The CDR3 spans 11 residues. CDR3 in DNA: TGTGCCAGCAGTTGGGGCTACGAGCAGTACTTC. It translates to CASSWGYEQYF.

The table lists this clonotype with many counts. The chain has TRBV6-1 and TRBJ1-2; D call uncertain. This CDR3 contains 16 residues. V lost 1 base, J lost 3 bases, and 15 bases lay in between. Germline lookup yields CDR1 MNHNS and CDR2 SASEGT. The CDR3 region has the DNA TGTGCCAGCAGTGAAGGTGTGGGCAGGCGATACTATGGCTACACCTTC. Translated: CASSEGVGRRYYGYTF.

This clonotype was seen ten or more times. This chain links TRBV7-2 with TRBJ2-7; 11 nucleotides match TRBD2. The germline V gene encodes CDR1 SGHTA and CDR2 FQGNSA. There are 14 residues in the CDR3. Germline trimming cut 4 bases from V and 2 bases from J; bases unmatched to any gene: 1. CDR3 loop: CASSSGLAAYEQYF. The DNA for the CDR3 is TGTGCCAGCAGCTCGGGACTAGCGGCCTACGAGCAGTACTTC. Full variable domain (missing parts from reference TRBV7-2 and TRBJ2-7): GAGVSQSPSNKVTEKGKDVELRCDPISGHTALYWYRQSLGQGLEFLIYFQGNSAPDKSGLPSDRFSAERTGGSVSTLTIQRTQQEDSAVYLCASSSGLAAYEQYFGPGTRLTVT.

This clonotype was seen ten or more times. This rearrangement joins TRBV5-6 to TRBJ2-6; D perhaps matches TRBD2 (6 bases). V was clipped by 3 bases and J by 0 bases, with 7 bases between them. CDR3 length: 15 residues. CDR1 SGHDT and CDR2 YYEEEE come from the germline V gene. DNA of the CDR3: TGTGCCAGCAGCTGGGGGGACTCTGGGGCCAACGTCCTGACTTTC. Translation gives CASSWGDSGANVLTF. The whole variable domain, filled in from reference TRBV5-6 and TRBJ2-6, reads DAGVTQSPTHLIKTRGQQVTLRCSPKSGHDTVSWYQQALGQGPQFIFQYYEEEERQRGNFPDRFSGHQFPNYSSELNVNALLLGDSALYLCASSWGDSGANVLTFGAGSRLTVL.

This clonotype was counted many times. The chain recombines TRBV5-1 with TRBJ2-5; 8 bases agree with TRBD2. CDR3 length equals 14 residues. Trimming removed 1 base from V and 5 bases from J; junction bases left unmatched: 4. Germline CDR1 is SGHRS and CDR2 is YFSETQ. Written as DNA, the CDR3 is TGCGCCAGCAGCTTGCAGGCTAGCGGGGAGACCCAGTACTTC. This gives the protein CASSLQASGETQYF.

The table lists this clonotype with many counts. The chain joins TRBV27 to TRBJ1-6; the D is unclear. The length of the CDR3 is 13 residues. Germline assignment: CDR1 MNHEY and CDR2 SMNVEV (reference sequence). The V end was cut by 5 bases, the J end by 7 bases, with 9 bases between. The CDR3 region has the DNA TGTGCCAGCAGTATTATCGCGAATTCACCCCTCCACTTT. Amino acid sequence: CASSIIANSPLHF.

This clonotype has a count of ten or more. The V gene is TRBV11-1, the J gene TRBJ2-7; 9 nucleotides align to TRBD1. CDR1 SGHAT and CDR2 FQDESV come from the germline V gene (reference sequence). V shed 5 bases and J 6 bases; nucleotides not matched to a gene: 11. This CDR3 is built from 15 residues. This CDR3 reads CASSIRGQGGGEQYF. CDR3 coding DNA: TGTGCCAGCAGCATTCGGGGACAGGGAGGTGGCGAGCAGTACTTC.

This clonotype came up many times. The chain joins TRBV12-3 or TRBV12-4 to TRBJ1-2; D gene uncertain. CDR3 size: 11 residues. With 6 bases removed from V and 8 bases from J, the gap between germline ends came to 10 bases. This CDR3 is CASSLGYGYTF. In nucleotides, the CDR3 is TGTGCCAGCAGCTTGGGATACGGCTACACCTTC.

This clonotype has ten or more counts. This chain links TRBV6-2 or TRBV6-3 with TRBJ2-7; 8 nucleotides agree with TRBD1. The germline CDR1 and CDR2 sequences are MNHEY and SVGEGT. Trimming cost V 4 bases and J 2 bases; bases outside gene matches: 4. This CDR3 comprises 14 residues. The CDR3 nucleotides are TGTGCCAGCAGTTCCATACAGGGGGCCTACGAGCAGTACTTC. It specifies CASSSIQGAYEQYF.

This clonotype was recorded many times. V gene TRBV7-3 combines with J gene TRBJ2-1; 7 bases are a match to TRBD2. V lost 0 bases, J lost 3 bases, and 5 bases stayed unmatched. Looked up from germline, CDR1 is SGHTA and CDR2 is FQGTGA. This CDR3 comprises 16 residues. CDR3 nucleotide sequence: TGTGCCAGCAGCTTAACCCGGAGCGGGGTCTACAATGAGCAGTTCTTC. Residues: CASSLTRSGVYNEQFF.

This clonotype was seen repeatedly, ten times or more. The chain couples TRBV2 to TRBJ1-1; 8 bases line up with TRBD1. The V gene end was trimmed by 8 bases and the J gene end by 1 base; junction bases not matched to a gene: 9. The germline V gene encodes CDR1 SNHLY and CDR2 FYNNEI. This CDR3 has 15 residues. CDR3 protein: CASGWGDRRNTEAFF. DNA for the CDR3: TGTGCCAGCGGCTGGGGGGACAGGAGGAACACTGAAGCTTTCTTT.

The chain uses TRBV28 and TRBJ1-5; 7 nucleotides match TRBD1. The junction had 20 bases not matched to a gene; V was cut back by 4 bases and J by 2 bases. This CDR3 has 20 amino acids. Looked up from germline, CDR1 is MDHEN and CDR2 is SYDVKM. The chain's CDR3 is CASSSPKRGTVAGGNQPQHF. CDR3 sequence (DNA): TGTGCCAGCAGTTCCCCCAAGCGCGGGACAGTGGCCGGCGGCAATCAGCCCCAGCATTTT.

The rearrangement links TRBV4-1 to TRBJ1-6; D call uncertain. CDR1 and CDR2 (germline): MGHRA, YSYEKL. This CDR3 contains 14 residues. The germline V and J ends were trimmed by 4 bases and 8 bases, with 12 bases remaining between them. In DNA, the CDR3 is TGCGCCAGCAGCCCCCCGCTAAGGGATTCACCCCTCCACTTT. It is translated as CASSPPLRDSPLHF.

This clonotype was recorded at least ten times. The chain links TRBV7-2 to TRBJ1-1; no definite D call. V lost 2 bases, J lost 8 bases, and 12 bases lay in between. CDR3 size: 13 residues. CDR1 is SGHTA, CDR2 FQGNSA, per germline. The CDR3 DNA reads as TGTGCCAGCAGCTTACGTAGACACGCGGAAGCTTTCTTT. It codes for CASSLRRHAEAFF.

At least ten counts were recorded for this clonotype. The V gene is TRBV18, the J gene TRBJ1-1; TRBD1 aligns across 7 bases. The CDR3 spans 13 residues. Germline values: CDR1 KGHSH, CDR2 LQKENI. Trimming at V came to 3 bases and at J to 3 bases, leaving 1 base not matched to a gene. CDR3 nucleotide sequence: TGTGCCAGCTCACCTCAGGGGGACACTGAAGCTTTCTTT. It is translated as CASSPQGDTEAFF.

A few counts support this clonotype. The rearrangement joins TRBV4-1 to TRBJ1-1; 7 bases align to TRBD1. V trimming: 1 base; J trimming: 3 bases; junction bases outside the gene matches: 8. This CDR3 has 16 residues. Per the germline V gene, CDR1 is MGHRA and CDR2 is YSYEKL. The CDR3 here is CASSQVEGQRDTEAFF. DNA of the CDR3: TGCGCCAGCAGCCAAGTAGAGGGACAGCGGGACACTGAAGCTTTCTTT.

This clonotype was seen repeatedly, ten times or more. The chain couples TRBV4-1 to TRBJ2-5, with 10 bases aligning to TRBD1. Trimming removed 1 base from V and 6 bases from J; junction bases left unmatched: 11. There are 17 residues in the CDR3. The V gene's germline CDR1 is MGHRA and CDR2 YSYEKL. CDR3 amino acids: CASSQGGWGQGMKTQYF. The DNA of the CDR3 is TGCGCCAGCAGCCAAGGGGGTTGGGGACAGGGGATGAAGACCCAGTACTTC.

CDR3 DNA sequence: TGTGCCAGCAGCTTCCCCGGGGCCACTTCCCAGTACTTC. Translated, it gives CASSFPGATSQYF. The rearrangement joins TRBV7-2 to TRBJ2-5; the D call may be TRBD1 or TRBD2 (5 bases each). The CDR3 runs 13 residues. CDR1 is SGHTA, CDR2 FQGNSA, per germline. V was clipped by 3 bases and J by 9 bases, with 14 bases between them.

CDR3 coding DNA: TGTGCCAGCACCGACGACAGGGGTCGAGACGAGCAGTACTTC. It specifies CASTDDRGRDEQYF. The chain employs TRBV5-6 and TRBJ2-7; 8 bases match TRBD1. V dropped 6 bases and J dropped 5; count of bases not matched to a gene: 10. Germline V CDR1 and CDR2: SGHDT, YYEEEE. This CDR3 region has 14 residues.